These 32 T cell receptor delta chains share one sample of origin, sequenced in a study of gamma-delta chains in newborns, infants, children. TCRdb re-called clones from the reads using CATT. The data show roughly 5,100 delta-chain clones, 38% seen once. Input material: blood. The source of these receptors is a child who received the measles vaccine.

V gene TRDV2 combines with J gene TRDJ2, with 8 bases aligning to TRDD3. The length of the CDR3 is 16 residues. The trim removed 3 bases at V and 4 bases at J, leaving 9 bases unmatched. Per germline, CDR1 GEAIGNYY and CDR2 EKD. The CDR3 DNA is TGTGCCTGTGACCCTTGGGGGATCAACAAGACAGCACAACTCTTCTTT. Translated: CACDPWGINKTAQLFF.

This chain uses TRDV1 with TRDJ1, with TRDD3 matching over 8 bases. Germline-derived CDR1 and CDR2 are TSWWSYY and QGS. This CDR3 has 17 amino acids. V shed 3 bases and J 3 bases; nucleotides not matched to a gene: 12. Here the CDR3 reads CALGDLLGLGGPDKLIF. CDR3 nucleotides: TGTGCTCTTGGGGACCTTTTAGGACTGGGGGGCCCCGATAAACTCATCTTT.

This clone appeared a single time. The chain links TRDV1 to TRDJ1; D remains ambiguous. V was trimmed by 0 bases and J by 2 bases, leaving 13 bases between them. CDR1 and CDR2 (germline): TSWWSYY, QGS. This CDR3 comprises 16 residues. CDR3 bases: TGTGCTCTTGGGGAACTATGGGACTATTTGACCGATAAACTCATCTTT. This sequence encodes CALGELWDYLTDKLIF.

V and J are TRDV1 and TRDJ2, with TRDD2 as a possible D gene (6 bases). The length of the CDR3 is 15 residues. Looked up from germline, CDR1 is TSWWSYY and CDR2 is QGS. V was cut by 0 bases and J by 9 bases, with 14 bases left in between. The CDR3, as DNA: TGTGCTCTTGGGGAACTAATCCTACCTTGGACACAACTCTTCTTT. It translates to CALGELILPWTQLFF.

This chain joins TRDV1 and TRDJ1; 13 nucleotides line up with TRDD3. V was pared by 8 bases and J by 3 bases, with 24 bases of the junction left unmatched. Germline CDR1 and CDR2: TSWWSYY and QGS. There are 21 residues in the CDR3. The chain's CDR3 is CALCVPSSPRTGGYGADKLIF. For the CDR3, the DNA is TGTGCTCTTTGCGTCCCTTCCTCTCCCCGTACTGGGGGATACGGGGCCGATAAACTCATCTTT.

The count of this clone is one. V is TRDV1 and J is TRDJ1, with D perhaps matching TRDD3 (6 bases). The V end lost 8 bases, the J end lost 3 bases, and 31 bases lay between the germline ends. Germline V gene data show CDR1 as TSWWSYY and CDR2 as QGS. The CDR3 totals 19 residues. CDR3 region: CALFPFAGEPYAGSDKLIF. CDR3 in DNA: TGTGCTCTTTTCCCGTTCGCGGGGGAGCCCTACGCTGGTTCCGATAAACTCATCTTT.

There are a few counts of this clone. The chain carries TRDV3 and TRDJ1, with D perhaps matching TRDD2 or TRDD3 (7 bases each). Germline CDR1 reads TVYSNPD; CDR2 reads GDNSRS (reference sequence). There are 19 residues in the CDR3. V lost 2 bases and J lost 0, with 28 bases in between. The CDR3 DNA reads as TGTGCCTTTCTTTTCCTACGGGGAGTACTGGGGACGCACACCGATAAACTCATCTTT. The encoded protein is CAFLFLRGVLGTHTDKLIF.

A word on this clone: A clone one base away is much larger, so this may be a read error. The rearrangement links TRDV1 to TRDJ1, with a tentative D call TRDD3 (9 bases). This CDR3 contains 23 residues. CDR1 and CDR2 (germline): TSWWSYY, QGS. Trimming took off 2 bases at V and 6 bases at J, with 40 bases between the two ends. The CDR3 region is CALGESPPPYFLRGGWGINKLIF. In DNA, the CDR3 is TGTGCTCTTGGGGAATCCCCTCCTCCTTACTTCCTACGGGGGGGCTGGGGGATTAATAAACTCATCTTT.

The chain employs TRDV1 and TRDJ1; 7 nucleotides match TRDD3. The germline V gene encodes CDR1 TSWWSYY and CDR2 QGS. CDR3 size: 23 residues. With V trimmed by 3 bases and J by 0 bases, 28 bases remained unmatched. The CDR3 region is CALGDLSRVRNWGFFENTDKLIF. The CDR3 DNA follows: TGTGCTCTTGGGGACCTTTCCCGCGTTCGAAACTGGGGATTCTTCGAAAACACCGATAAACTCATCTTT.

This clone was seen a few times. The rearrangement links TRDV2 to TRDJ3, with 7 bases lining up with TRDD3. This CDR3 has 18 residues. Per the germline V gene, CDR1 is GEAIGNYY and CDR2 is EKD. J was trimmed by 0 bases and V by 0 bases; bases with no gene match: 4. This CDR3 reads CACDTVGESSWDTRQMFF. In DNA, the CDR3 is TGTGCCTGTGACACCGTGGGGGAGAGCTCCTGGGACACCCGACAGATGTTTTTC.

The chain links TRDV1 to TRDJ1, with D tentatively TRDD2 or TRDD3 (6 bases each). Per germline, CDR1 TSWWSYY and CDR2 QGS. This CDR3 has 21 residues. Trimming left V 4 bases short and J 3 bases short, with 33 bases between. In nucleotides, the CDR3 is TGTGCTCTTGGGGTGAAACTTCCTGCGTACTGGCGGGGGACGTACGCCGATAAACTCATCTTT. Its translation: CALGVKLPAYWRGTYADKLIF.

The CDR3 loop reads CACDTILAWDTRQMFF. The CDR3 DNA is TGTGCCTGTGACACTATACTCGCCTGGGACACCCGACAGATGTTTTTC. The V call is TRDV2, the J call TRDJ3, with D unresolved. The CDR3 is 16 amino acids. CDR1 is GEAIGNYY and CDR2 is EKD in the germline V gene. The V end was cut by 1 base, the J end by 2 bases, with 8 bases between.

There are a few counts of this clone. An end of the junction does not agree with germline; a read error may underlie this. This chain uses TRDV1 with TRDJ1; 10 positions agree with TRDD3. CDR3 length: 16 residues. Germline V gene sequence: CDR1 TSWWSYY, CDR2 QGS. CDR3 in DNA: TGTGCTCTTGGAGAACTGGGGGATGAGTACACCGATAAACTCATCTTT. It translates to CALGELGDEYTDKLIF.

This chain links TRDV1 with TRDJ1; no reliable D call. Per germline, CDR1 TSWWSYY and CDR2 QGS. The CDR3 has 17 amino acids. Trimming cost V 2 bases and J 10 bases, with 26 bases left between them. The CDR3 coding sequence is TGTGCTCTTGGGGAAGGAAGATGTGTGACTGACCCCCGTGGACTCATCTTT. Its translation is CALGEGRCVTDPRGLIF.

A word on this clone: Just one base apart from a much larger clone, this may be a read error. The rearrangement links TRDV1 to TRDJ1; D could derive from TRDD2 or TRDD3 (8 bases each). V lost 2 bases and J 3 bases, leaving 40 bases between the germline ends. Germline CDR1 reads TSWWSYY; CDR2 reads QGS. This CDR3 spans 24 amino acids. As DNA, the CDR3 is TGTGCTCTTGGGGAAAAGATAGGCTTCCTACGGTACGGAAGGGATACGCTGTACGCCGATAAACTCATCTTT. Its protein product is CALGEKIGFLRYGRDTLYADKLIF.

This clone occurred a few times. This chain uses TRDV1 with TRDJ1, with 7 bases fitting TRDD3. V was pared by 2 bases and J by 3 bases, with 21 bases of the junction left unmatched. The CDR3 has 20 residues. The germline V gene encodes CDR1 TSWWSYY and CDR2 QGS. The CDR3 DNA reads as TGTGCTCTTGGGGAATATCCGCCCTACGACTGGGGATTAGTTCCCGATAAACTCATCTTT. Translating it yields CALGEYPPYDWGLVPDKLIF.

The rearrangement uses TRDV3 and TRDJ1; 7 bases map to TRDD3. The CDR3 is 14 residues long. Germline V CDR1 and CDR2: TVYSNPD, GDNSRS (reference sequence). With V trimmed by 3 bases and J by 0 bases, 7 bases remained unmatched. CDR3 DNA: TGTGCCTTAGAGGATACGGGGGACACCGATAAACTCATCTTT. This translates into CALEDTGDTDKLIF.

The chain combines TRDV2 with TRDJ1; 12 bases match TRDD3. CDR1 is GEAIGNYY, CDR2 EKD, per germline. Trimming took 1 base from V and 3 from J; bases not matched to a gene: 17. This CDR3 has 20 amino acids. This CDR3 is CACDTGNVWGIRWGSDKLIF. The CDR3 coding sequence is TGTGCCTGTGACACGGGAAATGTCTGGGGGATACGCTGGGGGTCCGATAAACTCATCTTT.

Judged by abundance, this clone is medium-sized. CDR3 DNA sequence: TGTGCCTGTGACACCGGAAGCCTACTGGGGGATACAAGTTTGACAGCACAACTCTTCTTT. Residues: CACDTGSLLGDTSLTAQLFF. V and J are TRDV2 and TRDJ2; TRDD3 aligns across 12 bases. Germline V gene sequence: CDR1 GEAIGNYY, CDR2 EKD. Germline trimming cut 0 bases from V and 1 base from J; bases unmatched to any gene: 11. The CDR3 totals 20 residues.

The V call is TRAV29/DV5, the J call TRDJ1, with 7 bases that match TRDD3. Germline loops: CDR1 NSMFDY, CDR2 ISSIKDK. V lost 0 bases, J lost 4 bases, and 18 bases stayed unmatched. The CDR3 totals 18 residues. CDR3 protein: CAASVRDSQGIFLDKLIF. In DNA form, the CDR3 reads TGTGCAGCAAGCGTGAGGGATTCTCAGGGGATATTTCTCGATAAACTCATCTTT.

The CDR3 spells CALGENELPTLTVSKLIF. DNA for the CDR3: TGTGCTCTTGGGGAAAACGAACTTCCGACCCTTACTGTCTCTAAACTCATCTTT. The genes are TRDV1 and TRDJ1; TRDD2 might be the D (5 bases). The CDR3 spans 18 residues. The germline V gene encodes CDR1 TSWWSYY and CDR2 QGS. Trimming took 2 bases from V and 7 from J, leaving 26 bases between them.

Worth noting for this clone: At one boundary the junction diverges from the germline segment, which might be a read error. V gene TRDV1 combines with J gene TRDJ1, with D possibly TRDD3 on 6 matching bases. CDR1 TSWWSYY and CDR2 QGS come from the germline V gene. CDR3 size: 19 residues. CDR3 nucleotides: TGTGCTCTTGGGGAACTAATCCGGTGGGGGTCCCCCTACACCGATAAACTCACCTTT. It codes for CALGELIRWGSPYTDKLTF.

This clone is medium-sized in the sample. Other DNA sequences from this sample encode an identical CDR3 as well. This rearrangement joins TRDV1 to TRDJ1; 8 nucleotides align to TRDD2. Germline V gene sequence: CDR1 TSWWSYY, CDR2 QGS. The J segment lost 0 bases and the V segment lost 3 bases, leaving 21 bases of the junction unmatched. The CDR3 extends over 21 amino acids. This chain's CDR3 is CALGEPLPSAWYLFYTDKLIF. The CDR3 coding sequence is TGTGCTCTTGGGGAGCCCCTTCCTAGCGCCTGGTACCTCTTCTACACCGATAAACTCATCTTT.

This chain joins TRDV1 and TRDJ1; perhaps TRDD2 as D (5 bases). Trimming took off 0 bases at V and 0 bases at J, with 20 bases between the two ends. The CDR3 is 19 amino acids. CDR1 and CDR2 (germline): TSWWSYY, QGS. CDR3 sequence reads: CALGELFLLYRLYTDKLIF. The CDR3 bases are TGTGCTCTTGGGGAACTATTCCTGCTGTACCGTTTATACACCGATAAACTCATCTTT.

This clone showed up just a few times. This likely came from a read error, as a far larger clone is one base away. Other nucleotide sequences from this sample produce the same CDR3. This rearrangement joins TRDV1 to TRDJ1; 7 nucleotides agree with TRDD3. The germline V gene has CDR1 TSWWSYY and CDR2 QGS. J gave up 7 bases and V 3 bases, and 20 bases lay outside the gene matches. This CDR3 has 18 amino acids. CDR3 sequence: CALGELALTVLGRGKLIF. The CDR3, as DNA: TGTGCTCTTGGGGAGCTAGCTCTTACAGTACTGGGGAGGGGTAAACTCATCTTT.

This clone was counted between two and nine times. The chain employs TRDV1 and TRDJ1; tentative D call: TRDD2 (6 bases). The CDR3 has 14 amino acids. In germline, CDR1 is TSWWSYY, CDR2 QGS. Trimming cost V 4 bases and J 7 bases, with 16 bases left between them. The CDR3 spells CALGVFLPEGKLIF. The CDR3 nucleotides read TGTGCTCTTGGGGTCTTCCTCCCAGAAGGTAAACTCATCTTT.

This clone has more than one count but fewer than ten. The DNA of the CDR3 is TGTGCCTCCTCAGCCCCCCTGCGGTACTGGGGGTCCTACACCGATAAACTCATCTTT. It encodes CASSAPLRYWGSYTDKLIF. The gene calls are TRDV3 and TRDJ1, with 8 positions matching TRDD3. The CDR3 runs to 19 residues. Losses at the gene ends were 4 bases for V and 0 bases for J; bases not matched to a gene: 22. The germline gives CDR1 TVYSNPD, CDR2 GDNSRS (reference sequence).

By frequency in the sample, this clone is medium-sized. The rearrangement joins TRDV1 to TRDJ1, with TRDD3 matching over 12 bases. The germline V gene has CDR1 TSWWSYY and CDR2 QGS. The ends lost 5 bases at V and 7 bases at J; junction bases unmatched: 17. The CDR3 is 18 residues long. CDR3 in DNA: TGTGCTCTTGGGCCCCCCTGGAAGTACTGGGGGATACTTGCTAAACTCATCTTT. Amino acids: CALGPPWKYWGILAKLIF.

Comments on this clone: Different DNA sequences within this sample yield the same CDR3. The J gene is TRDJ1, the V gene TRDV2; TRDD3 matches 10 bases. Looked up from germline, CDR1 is GEAIGNYY and CDR2 is EKD. This CDR3 has 21 residues. J lost 0 bases, V lost 2 bases, and 20 bases had no gene match. The CDR3 is CACDNTRDWGIQGLYTDKLIF. CDR3 coding DNA: TGTGCCTGTGACAATACCCGGGACTGGGGGATCCAGGGCCTCTACACCGATAAACTCATCTTT.

This chain links TRDV3 with TRDJ1, with 9 nucleotides matching TRDD3. J was trimmed by 1 base and V by 4 bases; bases with no gene match: 16. Germline CDR1 and CDR2: TVYSNPD and GDNSRS (reference sequence). The CDR3 spans 17 residues. CDR3 sequence (DNA): TGTGCCTCAACCTTCCTTTCACTGGGGGACCTCACCGATAAACTCATCTTT. Protein sequence: CASTFLSLGDLTDKLIF. The full variable domain, its missing parts supplied by reference TRDV3 and TRDJ1, is CDKVTQSSPDQTVASGSEVVLLCTYDTVYSNPDLFWYRIRPDYSFQFVFYGDNSRSEGADFTQGRFSVKHILTQKAFHLVISPVRTEDSATYYCASTFLSLGDLTDKLIFGKGTRVTVEP.

This rearrangement joins TRDV3 to TRDJ1; TRDD3 matches 12 bases. This CDR3 is 17 amino acids long. Germline V lookup: CDR1 TVYSNPD, CDR2 GDNSRS (reference sequence). Germline trimming cut 2 bases from V and 0 bases from J; bases unmatched to any gene: 10. This CDR3 reads CAFCPFNWGIHTDKLIF. The CDR3 DNA sequence: TGTGCCTTTTGCCCTTTCAACTGGGGGATACACACCGATAAACTCATCTTT.

This clone appeared a few times. This chain joins TRDV1 and TRDJ1, with D possibly TRDD3 on 6 matching bases. CDR1 is TSWWSYY and CDR2 is QGS in the germline V gene. The CDR3 sequence is 18 residues long. Trimming left V 0 bases short and J 4 bases short, with 21 bases between. The CDR3 nucleotides read TGTGCTCTTGGGGAACTCGCTTCTACGCTGGGGTCCAACGATAAACTCATCTTT. This translates into CALGELASTLGSNDKLIF.